These 10 T cell receptor beta chains were all obtained from the same sample, sequenced in a study of T cells in Graves' hyperthyroidism and ophthalmopathy. TCR beta CDR3 regions were amplified from RNA. HTBI primers were employed in a first-round RT-PCR of the TCR CDR3. TCRdb re-called the multiplex PCR reads with MiXCR, one entry per CDR3 protein. The profile shows hundreds of thousands of distinct CDR3 sequences, more than 14% of them singletons. Input material: blood. The origin of the receptors is a woman between 45 and 65 years old with Graves' ophthalmopathy.

This clonotype was recorded a few times. The chain's CDR3 is CASRNQVRRANYGYTF. The CDR3 DNA reads as TGTGCCAGCAGAAACCAAGTCCGGCGGGCTAACTATGGCTACACCTTC. V usage is TRBV6-2 or TRBV6-3 and J usage is TRBJ1-2, with no clear D. V was trimmed by 6 bases and J by 0 bases, leaving 17 bases between them. Germline CDR1 MNHEY, CDR2 SVGEGT. The CDR3 is 16 amino acids.

In this sample, this clonotype turned up many times. The chain links TRBV11-3 to TRBJ2-1; 8 nucleotides agree with TRBD2. Germline V lookup: CDR1 SGHNT, CDR2 YENEEA. This CDR3 comprises 16 residues. J gave up 1 base and V 3 bases, and 5 bases lay outside the gene matches. The CDR3 loop reads CASSFKGLASYNEQFF. The CDR3 DNA sequence: TGTGCCAGCAGCTTCAAAGGACTAGCATCCTACAATGAGCAGTTCTTC.

This clonotype has ten or more counts. The chain uses TRBV7-9 and TRBJ2-1; no definite D call. V was pared by 5 bases and J by 2 bases, with 13 bases between. Germline-derived CDR1 and CDR2 are SEHNR and FQNEAQ (reference sequence). The CDR3 is 15 residues long. CDR3: CASSQRSGPYNEQFF. For the CDR3, the DNA is TGTGCCAGCAGCCAAAGGAGTGGCCCCTACAATGAGCAGTTCTTC.

This clonotype has ten or more counts. The V call is TRBV20-1, the J call TRBJ2-1, with TRBD2 matching 8 bases. Germline-derived CDR1 and CDR2 are DFQATT and SNEGSKA (reference sequence). V lost 3 bases and J lost 3; bases outside the gene matches: 4. CDR3 size: 14 residues. Here the CDR3 reads CSASHGRVYNEQFF. The DNA for the CDR3 is TGCAGTGCTAGTCACGGGAGGGTCTACAATGAGCAGTTCTTC.

This clonotype came up many times. The gene calls are TRBV7-8 and TRBJ2-1; TRBD1 aligns across 7 bases. Unmatched junction bases numbered 7, after V lost 1 base and J lost 10 bases. CDR1 and CDR2 (germline): SGHVS, FQNEAQ. This CDR3 comprises 14 residues. CDR3 residues: CASSLVGQAGEQFF. The DNA for the CDR3 is TGTGCCAGCAGCTTAGTTGGACAGGCTGGCGAGCAGTTCTTC.

V usage is TRBV6-2 or TRBV6-3 and J usage is TRBJ2-5; no definite D call. Germline CDR1 and CDR2: MNHEY and SVGEGT. The CDR3 is 13 residues long. Trimming took off 5 bases at V and 7 bases at J, with 14 bases between the two ends. CDR3 coding DNA: TGTGCCAGCAGTGCCTCGGGCTGGAGGACCCAGTACTTC. It codes for CASSASGWRTQYF.

This clonotype showed up just a few times. The V and J genes are TRBV27 and TRBJ1-5; 7 positions agree with TRBD1. CDR3 size: 15 residues. Losses at the gene ends were 5 bases for V and 5 bases for J; bases not matched to a gene: 9. Per germline, CDR1 MNHEY and CDR2 SMNVEV (reference sequence). The CDR3 is CASSHTTGPDQPQHF. CDR3 DNA: TGTGCCAGCAGTCACACGACAGGGCCAGATCAGCCCCAGCATTTT.

This clonotype was counted between two and nine times. V is TRBV5-5 and J is TRBJ2-7; TRBD1 aligns across 10 bases. This CDR3 has 16 residues. In germline, CDR1 is SGHKS, CDR2 YYEKEE (reference sequence). The V gene end was trimmed by 4 bases and the J gene end by 5 bases; junction bases not matched to a gene: 12. CDR3 sequence reads: CASSRRDRGVDHEQYF. The CDR3 DNA reads TGTGCCAGCAGCAGAAGGGACAGGGGAGTTGACCACGAGCAGTACTTC.

This clonotype was detected many times. The chain joins TRBV18 to TRBJ2-5; D is possibly TRBD2 (5 bases). V dropped 0 bases and J dropped 5 bases, with 13 bases sitting between them. The CDR3 has 15 amino acids. Per the germline V gene, CDR1 is KGHSH and CDR2 is LQKENI. The DNA for the CDR3 is TGTGCCAGCTCACCACCGAGCGTCCCGGGGGAGACCCAGTACTTC. It encodes CASSPPSVPGETQYF.

The table lists this clonotype with many counts. The chain employs TRBV7-3 and TRBJ2-1, with TRBD1 matching 9 bases. This CDR3 is built from 15 residues. V shed 5 bases, J shed 2 bases, and the junction held 4 bases outside the gene matches. Germline V gene data show CDR1 as SGHTA and CDR2 as FQGTGA. For the CDR3, the DNA is TGTGCCAGCAGCCGGGACAGGGTTACCTACAATGAGCAGTTCTTC. Protein: CASSRDRVTYNEQFF.